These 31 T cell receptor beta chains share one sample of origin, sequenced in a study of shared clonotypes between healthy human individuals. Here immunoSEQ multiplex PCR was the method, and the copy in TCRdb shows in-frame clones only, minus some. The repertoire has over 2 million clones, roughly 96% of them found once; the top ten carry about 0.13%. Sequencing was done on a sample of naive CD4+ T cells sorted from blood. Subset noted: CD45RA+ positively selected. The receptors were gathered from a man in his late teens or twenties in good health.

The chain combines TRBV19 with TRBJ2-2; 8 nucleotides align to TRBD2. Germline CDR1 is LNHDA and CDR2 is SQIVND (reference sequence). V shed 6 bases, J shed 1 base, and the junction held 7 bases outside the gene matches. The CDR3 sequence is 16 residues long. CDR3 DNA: TGTGCCAGTAGGCCCCTAGCGGGCCTGAACACCGGGGAGCTGTTTTTT. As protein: CASRPLAGLNTGELFF.

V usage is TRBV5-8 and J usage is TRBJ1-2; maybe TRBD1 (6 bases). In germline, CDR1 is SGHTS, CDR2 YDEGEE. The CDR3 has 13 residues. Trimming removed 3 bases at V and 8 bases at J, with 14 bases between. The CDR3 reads CASSSGQQRGYTF. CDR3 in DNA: TGTGCCAGCAGCTCCGGACAGCAACGGGGCTACACCTTC.

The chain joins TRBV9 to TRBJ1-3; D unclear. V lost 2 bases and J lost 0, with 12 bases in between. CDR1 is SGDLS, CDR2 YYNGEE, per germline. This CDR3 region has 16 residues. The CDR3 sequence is CASSVSGSSSGNTIYF. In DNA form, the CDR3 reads TGTGCCAGCAGCGTGTCAGGCTCGAGCTCTGGAAACACCATATATTTT.

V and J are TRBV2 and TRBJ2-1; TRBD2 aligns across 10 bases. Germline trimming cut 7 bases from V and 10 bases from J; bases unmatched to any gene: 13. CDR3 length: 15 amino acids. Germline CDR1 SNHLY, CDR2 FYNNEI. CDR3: CASNRLAGGVEEQFF. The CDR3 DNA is TGTGCCAGCAATCGATTAGCGGGAGGAGTTGAGGAGCAGTTCTTC.

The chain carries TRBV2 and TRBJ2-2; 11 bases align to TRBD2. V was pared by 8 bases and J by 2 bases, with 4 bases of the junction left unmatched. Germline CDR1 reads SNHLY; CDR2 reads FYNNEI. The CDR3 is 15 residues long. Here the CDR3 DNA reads TGTGCCAGCGGGGGACTAGCGGCTAACACCGGGGAGCTGTTTTTT. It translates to CASGGLAANTGELFF.

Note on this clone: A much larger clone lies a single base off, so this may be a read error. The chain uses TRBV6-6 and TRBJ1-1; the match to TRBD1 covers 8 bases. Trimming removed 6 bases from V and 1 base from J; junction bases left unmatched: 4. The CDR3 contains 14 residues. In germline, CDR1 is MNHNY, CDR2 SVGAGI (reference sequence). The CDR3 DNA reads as TGTGCCAGCAGGATACAGGGGGGGAACACTGAAGCTTTCTTT. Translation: CASRIQGGNTEAFF.

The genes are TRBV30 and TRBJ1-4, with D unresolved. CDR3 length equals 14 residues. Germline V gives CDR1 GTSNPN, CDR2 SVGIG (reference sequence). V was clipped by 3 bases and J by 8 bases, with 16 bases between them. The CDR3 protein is CAWRASLSGEKLFF. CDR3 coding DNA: TGTGCCTGGAGGGCCAGTTTGAGTGGGGAAAAACTGTTTTTT.

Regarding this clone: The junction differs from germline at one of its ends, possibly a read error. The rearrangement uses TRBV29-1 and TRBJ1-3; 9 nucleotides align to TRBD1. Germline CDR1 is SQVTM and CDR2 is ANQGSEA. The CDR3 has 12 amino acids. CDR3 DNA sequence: TGCAGCATTGAACAGGGGGCGAACACCATATATTTT. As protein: CSIEQGANTIYF.

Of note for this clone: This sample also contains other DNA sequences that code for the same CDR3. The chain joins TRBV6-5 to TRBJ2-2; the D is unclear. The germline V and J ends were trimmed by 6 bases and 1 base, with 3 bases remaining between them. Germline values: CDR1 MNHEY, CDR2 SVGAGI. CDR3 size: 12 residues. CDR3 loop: CASRRNTGELFF. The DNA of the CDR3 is TGTGCCAGCAGACGGAACACCGGGGAGCTGTTTTTT.

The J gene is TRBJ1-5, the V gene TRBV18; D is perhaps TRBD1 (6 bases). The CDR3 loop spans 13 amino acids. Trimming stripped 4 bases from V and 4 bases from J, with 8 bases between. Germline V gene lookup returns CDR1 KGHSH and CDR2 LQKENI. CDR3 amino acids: CASSRTGNQPQHF. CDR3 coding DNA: TGTGCCAGCTCACGTACAGGGAATCAGCCCCAGCATTTT.

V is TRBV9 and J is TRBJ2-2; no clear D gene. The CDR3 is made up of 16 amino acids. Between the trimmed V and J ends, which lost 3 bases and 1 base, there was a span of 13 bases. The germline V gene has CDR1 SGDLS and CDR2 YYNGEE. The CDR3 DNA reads TGTGCCAGCAGCGCCCGGTCCGGCGGGAACACCGGGGAGCTGTTTTTT. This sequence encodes CASSARSGGNTGELFF.

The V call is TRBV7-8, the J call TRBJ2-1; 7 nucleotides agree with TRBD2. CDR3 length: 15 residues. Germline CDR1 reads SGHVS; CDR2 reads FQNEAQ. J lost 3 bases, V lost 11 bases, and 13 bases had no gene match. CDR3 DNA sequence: TGTGCCGCCCTAGGGGCTAGCGGAAACTACAATGAGCAGTTCTTC. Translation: CAALGASGNYNEQFF.

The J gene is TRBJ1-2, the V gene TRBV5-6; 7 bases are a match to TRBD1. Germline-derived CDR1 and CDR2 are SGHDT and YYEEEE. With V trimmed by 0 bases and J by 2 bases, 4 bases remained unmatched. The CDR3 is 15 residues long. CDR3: CASSLAQGGNYGYTF. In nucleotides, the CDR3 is TGTGCCAGCAGCTTGGCCCAGGGGGGAAACTATGGCTACACCTTC.

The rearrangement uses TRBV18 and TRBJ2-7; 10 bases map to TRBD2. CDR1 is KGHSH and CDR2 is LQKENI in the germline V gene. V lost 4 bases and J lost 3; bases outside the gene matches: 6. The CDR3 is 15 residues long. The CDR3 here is CASSLTLAGVYEQYF. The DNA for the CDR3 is TGTGCCAGCTCACTGACTCTAGCGGGAGTCTACGAGCAGTACTTC.

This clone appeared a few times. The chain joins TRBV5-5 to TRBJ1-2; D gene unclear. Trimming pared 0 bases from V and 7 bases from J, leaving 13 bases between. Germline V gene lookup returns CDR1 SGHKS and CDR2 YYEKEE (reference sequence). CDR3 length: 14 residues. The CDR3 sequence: CASSLVSDGVGYTF. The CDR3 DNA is TGTGCCAGCAGCTTGGTGTCAGACGGCGTTGGCTACACCTTC.

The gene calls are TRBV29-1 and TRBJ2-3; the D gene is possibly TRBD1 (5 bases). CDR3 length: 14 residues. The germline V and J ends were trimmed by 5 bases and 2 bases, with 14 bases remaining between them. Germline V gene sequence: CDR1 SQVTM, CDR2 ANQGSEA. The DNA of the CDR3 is TGCAGCGTTAATCAGGGCGTTATCACAGATACGCAGTATTTT. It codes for CSVNQGVITDTQYF.

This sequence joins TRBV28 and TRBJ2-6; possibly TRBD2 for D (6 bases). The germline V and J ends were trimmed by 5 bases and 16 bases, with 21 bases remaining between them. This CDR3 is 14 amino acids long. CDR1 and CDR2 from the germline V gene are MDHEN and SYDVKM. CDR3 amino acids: CASSKPREPLLLTF. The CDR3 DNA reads TGTGCCAGCAGTAAACCCCGGGAGCCCCTTTTGCTGACTTTC.

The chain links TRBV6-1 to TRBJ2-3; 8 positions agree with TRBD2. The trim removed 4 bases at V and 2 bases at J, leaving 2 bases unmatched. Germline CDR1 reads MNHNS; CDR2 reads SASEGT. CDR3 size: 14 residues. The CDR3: CASSALAVTDTQYF. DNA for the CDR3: TGTGCCAGCAGTGCACTAGCGGTCACAGATACGCAGTATTTT.

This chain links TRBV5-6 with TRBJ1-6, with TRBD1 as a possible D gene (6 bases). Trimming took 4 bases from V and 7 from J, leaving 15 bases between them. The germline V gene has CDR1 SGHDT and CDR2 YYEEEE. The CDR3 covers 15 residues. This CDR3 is CASSDGQFLNSPLHF. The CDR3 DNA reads TGTGCCAGCAGCGATGGACAGTTTCTCAATTCACCCCTCCACTTT.

Here the CDR3 DNA reads TGTGCCATCAGTGTCCTGGCAGGGAACTACGAGCAGTACTTC. It translates to CAISVLAGNYEQYF. The genes are TRBV10-3 and TRBJ2-7; possible D gene TRBD1, 5 bases. Germline V gene sequence: CDR1 ENHRY, CDR2 SYGVKD. The CDR3 has 14 amino acids. The V and J ends lost 4 bases and 3 bases respectively, with 13 bases between them.

The chain's CDR3 is CASSPAIVGGAKNIQYF. Here the CDR3 DNA reads TGTGCCAGCTCACCAGCGATTGTGGGGGGAGCCAAAAACATTCAGTACTTC. This chain links TRBV18 with TRBJ2-4; possibly TRBD2 for D (6 bases). Per the germline V gene, CDR1 is KGHSH and CDR2 is LQKENI. This CDR3 region has 17 residues. Deletions cut 2 bases from V and 0 bases from J, with 14 bases between.

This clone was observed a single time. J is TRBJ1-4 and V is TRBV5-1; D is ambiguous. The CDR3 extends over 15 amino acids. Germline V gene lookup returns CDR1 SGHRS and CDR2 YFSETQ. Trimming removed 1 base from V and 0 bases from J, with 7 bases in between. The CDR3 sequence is CASSLNGATNEKLFF. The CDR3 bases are TGCGCCAGCAGCTTGAACGGGGCAACTAATGAAAAACTGTTTTTT.

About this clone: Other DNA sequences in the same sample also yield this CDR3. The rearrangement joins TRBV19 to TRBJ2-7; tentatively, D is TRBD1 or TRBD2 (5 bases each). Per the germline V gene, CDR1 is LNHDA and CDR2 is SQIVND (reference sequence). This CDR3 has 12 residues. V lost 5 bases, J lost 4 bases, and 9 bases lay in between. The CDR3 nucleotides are TGTGCCAGTAGTCGGGACGGTTACGAGCAGTACTTC. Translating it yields CASSRDGYEQYF.

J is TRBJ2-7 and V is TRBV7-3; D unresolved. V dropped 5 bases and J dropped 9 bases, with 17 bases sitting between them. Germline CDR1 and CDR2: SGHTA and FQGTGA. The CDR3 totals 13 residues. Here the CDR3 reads CASSRRFADRQYF. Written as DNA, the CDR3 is TGTGCCAGCAGCCGACGGTTCGCGGACCGGCAGTACTTC.

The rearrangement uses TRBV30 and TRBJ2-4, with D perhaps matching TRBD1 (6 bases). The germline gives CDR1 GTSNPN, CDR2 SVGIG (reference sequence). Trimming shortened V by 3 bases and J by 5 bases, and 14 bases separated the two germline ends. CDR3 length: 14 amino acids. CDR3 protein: CAWSQGGYENIQYF. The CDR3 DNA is TGTGCCTGGAGCCAAGGGGGTTATGAAAACATTCAGTACTTC.

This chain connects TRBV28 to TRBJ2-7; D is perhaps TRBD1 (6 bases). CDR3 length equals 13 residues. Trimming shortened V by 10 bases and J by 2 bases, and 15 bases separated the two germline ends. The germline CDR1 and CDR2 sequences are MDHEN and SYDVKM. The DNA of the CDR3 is TGTGCCATCTCACAGGGACCCACCTACGAGCAGTACTTC. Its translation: CAISQGPTYEQYF.

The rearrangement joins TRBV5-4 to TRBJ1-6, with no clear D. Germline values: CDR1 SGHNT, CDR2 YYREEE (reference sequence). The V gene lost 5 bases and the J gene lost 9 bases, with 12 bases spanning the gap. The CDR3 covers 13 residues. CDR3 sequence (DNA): TGTGCCAGCAGTCCTCCCGGAGGTTCACCCCTCCACTTT. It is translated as CASSPPGGSPLHF. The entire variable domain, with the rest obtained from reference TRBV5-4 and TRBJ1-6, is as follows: ETGVTQSPTHLIKTRGQQVTLRCSSQSGHNTVSWYQQALGQGPQFIFQYYREEENGRGNFPPRFSGLQFPNYSSELNVNALELDDSALYLCASSPPGGSPLHFGNGTRLTVT.

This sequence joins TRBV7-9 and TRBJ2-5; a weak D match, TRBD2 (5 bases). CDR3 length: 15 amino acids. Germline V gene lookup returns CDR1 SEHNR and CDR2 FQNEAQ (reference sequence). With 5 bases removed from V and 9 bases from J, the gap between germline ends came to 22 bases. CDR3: CASSPPAGPRRAQYF. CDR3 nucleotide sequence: TGTGCCAGCAGCCCCCCGGCGGGCCCCAGAAGGGCCCAGTACTTC. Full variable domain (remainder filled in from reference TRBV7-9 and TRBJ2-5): DTGVSQNPRHKITKRGQNVTFRCDPISEHNRLYWYRQTLGQGPEFLTYFQNEAQLEKSRLLSDRFSAERPKGSFSTLEIQRTEQGDSAMYLCASSPPAGPRRAQYFGPGTRLLVL.

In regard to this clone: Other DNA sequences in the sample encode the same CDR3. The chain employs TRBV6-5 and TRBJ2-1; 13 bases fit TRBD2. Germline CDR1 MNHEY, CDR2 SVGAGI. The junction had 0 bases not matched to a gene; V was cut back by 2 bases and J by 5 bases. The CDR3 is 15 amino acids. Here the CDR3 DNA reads TGTGCCAGCAGTTACGGGACTAGCGGGAACAATGAGCAGTTCTTC. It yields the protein CASSYGTSGNNEQFF.

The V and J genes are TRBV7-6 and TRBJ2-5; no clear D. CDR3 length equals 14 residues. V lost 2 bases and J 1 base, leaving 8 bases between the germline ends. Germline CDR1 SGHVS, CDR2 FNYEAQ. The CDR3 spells CASSLSPTQETQYF. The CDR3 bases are TGTGCCAGCAGCTTATCGCCTACCCAAGAGACCCAGTACTTC.

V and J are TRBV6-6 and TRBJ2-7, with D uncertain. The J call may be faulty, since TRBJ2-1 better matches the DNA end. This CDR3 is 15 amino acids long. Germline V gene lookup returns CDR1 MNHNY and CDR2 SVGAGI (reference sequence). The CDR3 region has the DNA TGTGCCAGCAGAAACGGACCGAGCTCCTACAATGAGCAGTTCTTC. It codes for CASRNGPSSYNEQFF.